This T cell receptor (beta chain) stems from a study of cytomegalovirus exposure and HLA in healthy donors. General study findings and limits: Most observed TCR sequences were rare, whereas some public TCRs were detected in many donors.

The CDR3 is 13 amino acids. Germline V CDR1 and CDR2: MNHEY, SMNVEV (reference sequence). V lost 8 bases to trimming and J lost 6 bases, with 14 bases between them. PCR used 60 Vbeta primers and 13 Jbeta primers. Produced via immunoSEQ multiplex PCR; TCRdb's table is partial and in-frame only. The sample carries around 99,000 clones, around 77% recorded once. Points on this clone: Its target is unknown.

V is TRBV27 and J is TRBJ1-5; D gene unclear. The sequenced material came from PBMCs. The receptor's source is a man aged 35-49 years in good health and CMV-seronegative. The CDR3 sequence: CASSWRDAQPQHF. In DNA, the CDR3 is TGTGCCAGCTCATGGAGGGATGCTCAGCCCCAGCATTTT.